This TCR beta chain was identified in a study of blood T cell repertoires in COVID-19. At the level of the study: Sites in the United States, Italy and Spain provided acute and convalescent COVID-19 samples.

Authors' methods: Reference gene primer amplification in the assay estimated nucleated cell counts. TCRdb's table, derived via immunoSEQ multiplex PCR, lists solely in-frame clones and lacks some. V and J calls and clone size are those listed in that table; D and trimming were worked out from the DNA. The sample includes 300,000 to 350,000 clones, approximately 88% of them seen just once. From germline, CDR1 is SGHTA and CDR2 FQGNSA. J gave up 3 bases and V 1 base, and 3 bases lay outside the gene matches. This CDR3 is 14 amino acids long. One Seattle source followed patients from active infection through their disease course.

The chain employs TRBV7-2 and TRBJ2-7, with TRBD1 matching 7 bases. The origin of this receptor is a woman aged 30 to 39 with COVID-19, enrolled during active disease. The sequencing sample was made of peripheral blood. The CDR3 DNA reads TGTGCCAGCAGCTTAGAGGGACAGATCTACGAGCAGTACTTC. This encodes CASSLEGQIYEQYF.